These 27 T cell receptor beta chains were all obtained from the same sample, sequenced in a study of radiotherapy plus CTLA-4 blockade in lung cancer. The protocol was immunoSEQ multiplex PCR, while the TCRdb copy is restricted to in-frame clones and leaves out a portion. In the table there are 60,000 to 70,000 clones, about 80% of which are singletons. The material was peripheral blood, obtained from a patient treated with radiotherapy plus ipilimumab. The receptor set was obtained from a human donor with non-small cell lung cancer who had a complete response to radiotherapy plus ipilimumab.

The sample holds a few counts of this clone. This chain joins TRBV7-2 and TRBJ1-2, with TRBD1 as a possible D gene (6 bases). From germline, CDR1 is SGHTA and CDR2 FQGNSA. The CDR3 spans 12 residues. Trimming removed 4 bases at V and 12 bases at J, with 15 bases between. The CDR3 region is CASSSSGRDNTF. Written as DNA, the CDR3 is TGTGCCAGCAGCTCCTCGGGTCGGGACAACACCTTC. The full variable domain, its missing parts supplied by reference TRBV7-2 and TRBJ1-2, is GAGVSQSPSNKVTEKGKDVELRCDPISGHTALYWYRQSLGQGLEFLIYFQGNSAPDKSGLPSDRFSAERTGGSVSTLTIQRTQQEDSAVYLCASSSSGRDNTFGSGTRLTVV.

The chain combines TRBV2 with TRBJ1-5; D might be TRBD1 (5 bases). With 4 bases removed from V and 7 bases from J, the gap between germline ends came to 11 bases. The germline gives CDR1 SNHLY, CDR2 FYNNEI. The CDR3 consists of 13 residues. CDR3 protein: CASSGEGSQPQHF. The CDR3, as DNA: TGTGCCAGCAGTGGGGAGGGGTCCCAGCCCCAGCATTTT.

This clone has just a few counts. V gene TRBV12-5 combines with J gene TRBJ2-6; 10 bases agree with TRBD1. The length of the CDR3 is 17 residues. Germline lookup yields CDR1 LGHNT and CDR2 FRNRAP. The V and J ends lost 5 bases and 0 bases, in that order; junction bases with no gene match: 4. The CDR3 bases are TGTGCTAGTGGTCCGACAGGGGGCTACTCTGGGGCCAACGTCCTGACTTTC. Amino acids: CASGPTGGYSGANVLTF.

V gene TRBV18 combines with J gene TRBJ1-2, with a weak D call TRBD1 (6 bases). This CDR3 has 15 amino acids. Germline CDR1 is KGHSH and CDR2 is LQKENI. Trimming removed 3 bases from V and 1 base from J, with 12 bases in between. The CDR3 sequence: CASSPLADSNYGYTF. Written as DNA, the CDR3 is TGTGCCAGCTCACCCTTAGCGGACAGTAACTATGGCTACACCTTC.

There are a few counts of this clone. V usage is TRBV28 and J usage is TRBJ2-1; weak D call: TRBD2 (6 bases). The CDR3 spans 13 residues. V lost 7 bases to trimming and J lost 4 bases, with 11 bases between them. Looked up from germline, CDR1 is MDHEN and CDR2 is SYDVKM. The CDR3 here is CASTWGEYNEQFF. The CDR3 DNA reads as TGTGCCAGCACCTGGGGGGAGTACAATGAGCAGTTCTTC.

This chain links TRBV27 with TRBJ2-7; possible D gene TRBD1, 6 bases. Germline CDR1 MNHEY, CDR2 SMNVEV (reference sequence). The CDR3 spans 14 residues. Trimming cost V 6 bases and J 2 bases, with 14 bases left between them. CDR3 in amino acids: CASSTVDSPYEQYV. In DNA form, the CDR3 reads TGTGCCAGCAGCACCGTGGACAGTCCCTACGAGCAGTACGTC.

V usage is TRBV27 and J usage is TRBJ1-2; D is uncertain. The germline V gene encodes CDR1 MNHEY and CDR2 SMNVEV (reference sequence). This CDR3 region has 13 residues. V dropped 2 bases and J dropped 7 bases, with 11 bases sitting between them. The DNA of the CDR3 is TGTGCCAGCAGTTTAGAAAGGACTGGTGGCTACACCTTC. It encodes CASSLERTGGYTF.

The chain carries TRBV29-1 and TRBJ1-1; D is perhaps TRBD1 (5 bases). V lost 6 bases to trimming and J lost 0 bases, with 8 bases between them. CDR3 length equals 12 residues. Germline CDR1 reads SQVTM; CDR2 reads ANQGSEA. CDR3 DNA sequence: TGCAGCGTGGACAATATGAACACTGAAGCTTTCTTT. This encodes CSVDNMNTEAFF. Full variable domain (rest looked up from reference TRBV29-1 and TRBJ1-1): SAVISQKPSRDICQRGTSLTIQCQVDSQVTMMFWYRQQPGQSLTLIATANQGSEATYESGFVIDKFPISRPNLTFSTLTVSNMSPEDSSIYLCSVDNMNTEAFFGQGTRLTVV.

CDR3 sequence (DNA): TGTGCCACCAGCAAACTGGGGGAAAAACTGTTTTTT. Its protein is CATSKLGEKLFF. The chain combines TRBV15 with TRBJ1-4; no definite D call. This CDR3 is built from 12 residues. Trimming left V 4 bases short and J 8 bases short, with 8 bases between. The germline gives CDR1 LNHNV, CDR2 YYDKDF (reference sequence).

The sample holds a few counts of this clone. J is TRBJ1-4 and V is TRBV19, with TRBD1 matching 8 bases. The V segment lost 4 bases and the J segment 7 bases; nucleotides outside the gene matches: 8. CDR1 is LNHDA, CDR2 SQIVND, per germline (reference sequence). The CDR3 loop spans 15 amino acids. CDR3 DNA: TGTGCCAGTAGTACCCGACAGGGGACAGGTGAAAAACTGTTTTTT. It yields the protein CASSTRQGTGEKLFF.

The rearrangement joins TRBV7-9 to TRBJ2-5; 8 bases map to TRBD1. The CDR3 has 14 residues. J gave up 1 base and V 6 bases, and 4 bases lay outside the gene matches. Germline V lookup: CDR1 SEHNR, CDR2 FQNEAQ (reference sequence). The CDR3 spells CASREGQGQETQYF. The CDR3, as DNA: TGTGCCAGCAGAGAAGGACAGGGCCAAGAGACCCAGTACTTC.

The rearrangement links TRBV29-1 to TRBJ1-1; TRBD1 matches 8 bases. The V and J ends lost 0 bases and 4 bases, in that order; junction bases with no gene match: 13. CDR1 is SQVTM, CDR2 ANQGSEA, per germline. This CDR3 is built from 17 residues. CDR3 in DNA: TGCAGCGTTGAAGACCCGTCTTCCACAGGGGGGGGCACTGAAGCTTTCTTT. Amino acid sequence: CSVEDPSSTGGGTEAFF.

V and J are TRBV5-4 and TRBJ1-2, with 8 bases identical to TRBD1. CDR3 length: 12 residues. V lost 3 bases to trimming and J lost 8 bases; unmatched junction nucleotides: 3. Looked up from germline, CDR1 is SGHNT and CDR2 is YYREEE (reference sequence). Written as DNA, the CDR3 is TGTGCCAGCAGCTCACAGGGGGGCGGCTACACCTTC. The encoded protein is CASSSQGGGYTF.

This chain connects TRBV5-1 to TRBJ2-3; D is unresolved. With 2 bases removed from V and 2 bases from J, the gap between germline ends came to 12 bases. Germline loops: CDR1 SGHRS, CDR2 YFSETQ. This CDR3 has 15 amino acids. The CDR3 coding sequence is TGCGCCAGCAGCTTAAATCGGGCGGACACAGATACGCAGTATTTT. Translation gives CASSLNRADTDTQYF.

This sequence joins TRBV29-1 and TRBJ2-5; D may correspond to TRBD1 or TRBD2 (7 bases each). Germline V gives CDR1 SQVTM, CDR2 ANQGSEA. The V end lost 8 bases, the J end lost 8 bases, and 21 bases lay between the germline ends. CDR3 size: 13 residues. The CDR3: CSSQGGEPRTQYF. CDR3 nucleotide sequence: TGCAGCTCTCAGGGGGGGGAACCCCGCACCCAGTACTTC.

Only a few counts were recorded for this clone. J is TRBJ2-7 and V is TRBV7-2; 9 nucleotides align to TRBD1. This CDR3 region has 14 residues. Germline V gene sequence: CDR1 SGHTA, CDR2 FQGNSA. V lost 8 bases, J lost 2 bases, and 7 bases stayed unmatched. CDR3 nucleotides: TGTGCCAGCGGAGAGGGACAGGGTCCCTACGAGCAGTACGTC. This sequence encodes CASGEGQGPYEQYV.

The table lists this clone with a count of one. The chain carries TRBV7-2 and TRBJ1-1; D is unresolved. The length of the CDR3 is 17 residues. Trimming took 0 bases from V and 0 from J, leaving 14 bases between them. Looked up from germline, CDR1 is SGHTA and CDR2 is FQGNSA. The CDR3 spells CASSLAPPQSLNTEAFF. CDR3 nucleotides: TGTGCCAGCAGCTTAGCCCCTCCGCAATCCTTGAACACTGAAGCTTTCTTT. Using reference TRBV7-2 and TRBJ1-1 for the parts outside the CDR3, the full variable domain is GAGVSQSPSNKVTEKGKDVELRCDPISGHTALYWYRQSLGQGLEFLIYFQGNSAPDKSGLPSDRFSAERTGGSVSTLTIQRTQQEDSAVYLCASSLAPPQSLNTEAFFGQGTRLTVV.

The chain combines TRBV29-1 with TRBJ1-4, with D unresolved. Between the trimmed V and J ends, which lost 6 bases and 8 bases, there was a span of 10 bases. The CDR3 loop spans 11 amino acids. In germline, CDR1 is SQVTM, CDR2 ANQGSEA. The DNA of the CDR3 is TGCAGCGTGGGAAAGGCGGAAAAACTGTTTTTT. Its translation is CSVGKAEKLFF.

This chain connects TRBV7-2 to TRBJ2-3, with D possibly being TRBD2 (5 bases). CDR1 SGHTA and CDR2 FQGNSA come from the germline V gene. This CDR3 spans 16 amino acids. V was cut by 2 bases and J by 1 base, with 13 bases left in between. This CDR3 reads CASSLIPGRGTDTQYF. CDR3 DNA: TGTGCCAGCAGCTTAATCCCCGGGCGGGGCACAGATACGCAGTATTTT. The variable domain in full, completed from reference TRBV7-2 and TRBJ2-3, reads GAGVSQSPSNKVTEKGKDVELRCDPISGHTALYWYRQSLGQGLEFLIYFQGNSAPDKSGLPSDRFSAERTGGSVSTLTIQRTQQEDSAVYLCASSLIPGRGTDTQYFGPGTRLTVL.

The chain recombines TRBV19 with TRBJ2-1; 13 bases align to TRBD2. Germline V gene data show CDR1 as LNHDA and CDR2 as SQIVND (reference sequence). Germline trimming cut 3 bases from V and 6 bases from J; bases unmatched to any gene: 5. CDR3 size: 16 residues. This chain's CDR3 is CASSIGRTSGSNEQFF. In DNA form, the CDR3 reads TGTGCCAGTAGTATCGGCCGGACTAGCGGGAGCAATGAGCAGTTCTTC. Supplemented by reference TRBV19 and TRBJ2-1, the full variable domain reads DGGITQSPKYLFRKEGQNVTLSCEQNLNHDAMYWYRQDPGQGLRLIYYSQIVNDFQKGDIAEGYSVSREKKESFPLTVTSAQKNPTAFYLCASSIGRTSGSNEQFFGPGTRLTVL.

This chain links TRBV10-1 with TRBJ1-1; D possibly corresponds to TRBD1 (5 bases). The CDR3 has 17 amino acids. Trimming removed 2 bases from V and 0 bases from J, with 16 bases in between. CDR1 and CDR2 (germline): WNHNN, SYGVQD (reference sequence). Here the CDR3 reads CASSEEGKGPMNTEAFF. The CDR3 DNA sequence: TGCGCCAGCAGTGAGGAGGGAAAGGGGCCCATGAACACTGAAGCTTTCTTT.

The gene calls are TRBV4-1 and TRBJ2-1; 11 bases align to TRBD2. J lost 7 bases, V lost 2 bases, and 10 bases had no gene match. The CDR3 consists of 17 residues. Per germline, CDR1 MGHRA and CDR2 YSYEKL. The CDR3 sequence: CASSQRGTSGGVNEQFF. The CDR3 DNA reads as TGCGCCAGCAGCCAAAGGGGGACTAGCGGTGGAGTAAATGAGCAGTTCTTC.

The rearrangement joins TRBV9 to TRBJ2-2, with 8 bases lining up with TRBD2. After removal of 1 base from V and 1 base from J, the junction contained 6 bases not matched to a gene. CDR1 is SGDLS and CDR2 is YYNGEE in the germline V gene. The CDR3 is 17 amino acids. The CDR3 DNA follows: TGTGCCAGCAGCGTATGGCGGGAGGAGAGGAACACCGGGGAGCTGTTTTTT. Encoded protein: CASSVWREERNTGELFF.

The V and J genes are TRBV9 and TRBJ2-1, with 8 bases aligning to TRBD2. The CDR3 sequence is 16 residues long. The trim removed 0 bases at V and 5 bases at J, leaving 7 bases unmatched. Germline V gene data show CDR1 as SGDLS and CDR2 as YYNGEE. The CDR3 DNA is TGTGCCAGCAGCGTAGAGGTCGGGAGGGCCAACAATGAGCAGTTCTTC. This encodes CASSVEVGRANNEQFF.

The V and J genes are TRBV27 and TRBJ2-1, with D maybe TRBD1 (6 bases). The CDR3 sequence is 12 residues long. CDR1 and CDR2 from the germline V gene are MNHEY and SMNVEV (reference sequence). The germline V and J ends were trimmed by 5 bases and 9 bases, with 11 bases remaining between them. The CDR3 nucleotides are TGTGCCAGCAGTGAACAGGGCTTTGAGCAGTTCTTC. This encodes CASSEQGFEQFF.

The V and J genes are TRBV30 and TRBJ1-5; D is unclear. This CDR3 has 15 amino acids. Germline V lookup: CDR1 GTSNPN, CDR2 SVGIG (reference sequence). Trimming stripped 0 bases from V and 4 bases from J, with 13 bases between. CDR3 sequence reads: CAWSVGQKPNQPQHF. The CDR3 DNA reads as TGTGCCTGGAGTGTTGGGCAGAAACCTAATCAGCCCCAGCATTTT.

A remark on this clone: The sample carries other DNA sequences with the same CDR3. V and J are TRBV7-2 and TRBJ2-7, with 11 bases that match TRBD2. In germline, CDR1 is SGHTA, CDR2 FQGNSA. The CDR3 has 14 amino acids. Trimming took 5 bases from V and 2 from J; bases not matched to a gene: 2. The CDR3 DNA reads TGTGCCAGCAGCACTAGCGGGGGACCCTACGAGCAGTACTTC. Protein sequence: CASSTSGGPYEQYF.